A single sample gave rise to the 8 T cell receptor beta chains below, sequenced in a study of shared clonotypes between healthy human individuals (TCRdb year 2020). The library was produced with the immunoSEQ multiplex PCR assay. As stored in TCRdb, this immuneACCESS dataset retains in-frame rearrangements with V and J assigned. A fraction of the clones does not appear; measured against another copy, unresolved V genes explain less than half of the discrepancy, and the remainder lacks a known reason. Present in this sample are roughly 500,000 clones, more than 75% of which were seen just once. The ten most abundant clones make up more than 10% of the sample. Sequencing was performed on PBMCs. The receptor source for this set is a woman between 40 and 50 years old in good health. Some clones in this sample may be carry-over from other donors' samples.

The CDR3 DNA sequence: TGTGCCTGGAGTGCGCAGCGGGTGAACTATGGCTACACCTTC. Its translation is CAWSAQRVNYGYTF. This chain uses TRBV30 with TRBJ1-2, with D uncertain. The V and J ends lost 1 base and 2 bases respectively, with 11 bases between them. The CDR3 consists of 14 residues. Germline loops: CDR1 GTSNPN, CDR2 SVGIG (reference sequence).

The chain has TRBV7-3 and TRBJ2-1; D uncertain. The CDR3 sequence is 13 residues long. Per germline, CDR1 SGHTA and CDR2 FQGTGA. The V gene lost 2 bases and the J gene lost 4 bases, with 6 bases spanning the gap. Here the CDR3 DNA reads TGTGCCAGCAGCTTAGACACTTACAATGAGCAGTTCTTC. It specifies CASSLDTYNEQFF.

This clone was counted only a few times. The chain uses TRBV28 and TRBJ2-1; D gene uncertain. Trimming stripped 2 bases from V and 6 bases from J, with 8 bases between. CDR1 is MDHEN and CDR2 is SYDVKM in the germline V gene. The CDR3 sequence is 13 residues long. In DNA form, the CDR3 reads TGTGCCAGCAGTTTAATTCAGACCAATGAGCAGTTCTTC. This encodes CASSLIQTNEQFF. Drawing the rest from reference TRBV28 and TRBJ2-1, the complete variable domain is DVKVTQSSRYLVKRTGEKVFLECVQDMDHENMFWYRQDPGLGLRLIYFSYDVKMKEKGDIPEGYSVSREKKERFSLILESASTNQTSMYLCASSLIQTNEQFFGPGTRLTVL.

The genes are TRBV4-2 and TRBJ2-4, with 9 bases lining up with TRBD2. J was trimmed by 0 bases and V by 4 bases; bases with no gene match: 10. Germline CDR1 is LGHNA and CDR2 is YNFKEQ. The CDR3 loop spans 18 amino acids. CDR3: CASSLSETLAGAKNIQYF. The CDR3 nucleotides read TGTGCCAGCAGCCTTTCGGAGACACTAGCGGGAGCCAAAAACATTCAGTACTTC.

This sequence joins TRBV20-1 and TRBJ1-3; no definite D call. CDR3 length: 11 residues. Germline CDR1 reads DFQATT; CDR2 reads SNEGSKA (reference sequence). Trimming pared 0 bases from V and 9 bases from J, leaving 6 bases between. The CDR3 is CSARDRSTIYF. CDR3 sequence (DNA): TGCAGTGCTAGAGATCGGAGCACCATATATTTT.

CDR3 loop: CASSLPPWVQGPSGGYTF. For the CDR3, the DNA is TGTGCCAGCAGCTTACCACCATGGGTACAGGGGCCTTCGGGGGGCTACACCTTC. The chain combines TRBV11-2 with TRBJ1-2; 7 bases align to TRBD1. Looked up from germline, CDR1 is SGHAT and CDR2 is FQNNGV. Losses at the gene ends were 2 bases for V and 8 bases for J; bases not matched to a gene: 20. CDR3 length: 18 residues.

The chain links TRBV29-1 to TRBJ2-3; a weak D match, TRBD2 (5 bases). The CDR3 has 12 residues. Germline-derived CDR1 and CDR2 are SQVTM and ANQGSEA. The V gene lost 2 bases and the J gene lost 5 bases, with 8 bases spanning the gap. The CDR3 protein is CSVELAGDTQYF. For the CDR3, the DNA is TGCAGCGTTGAACTGGCGGGAGATACGCAGTATTTT.

The genes are TRBV27 and TRBJ2-7, with 9 bases lining up with TRBD1. V was pared by 6 bases and J by 6 bases, with 15 bases of the junction left unmatched. CDR1 is MNHEY, CDR2 SMNVEV, per germline (reference sequence). The length of the CDR3 is 16 residues. The CDR3 loop reads CASSHGGQGFRFEQYF. CDR3 DNA: TGTGCCAGCAGCCACGGCGGACAGGGGTTTCGATTCGAGCAGTACTTC.